Below are 14 T cell receptor beta chains sequenced from a single sample in a study of blood T cells in healthy people across ages. Together with a sample-barcoded 5' primer, a J-beta primer mix was included in a second PCR lasting about 7 to 11 cycles. TCRdb processed the 5' RACE reads anew with MiXCR; each CDR3 protein has one entry. The sample lists about 1.1 million distinct CDR3 sequences, 35% to 45% occurring once. What was sequenced was blood. Receptor source: a man aged 18 to 35 in good health.

This clonotype was seen a handful of times. J is TRBJ2-1 and V is TRBV4-3; 11 bases align to TRBD1. V trimming: 0 bases; J trimming: 9 bases; junction bases outside the gene matches: 7. Germline CDR1 and CDR2: LGHNA and YSLEER. The CDR3 loop spans 16 amino acids. DNA for the CDR3: TGCGCCAGCAGCCAAGAACGGACAGGGGGCTTGGGTGAGCAGTTCTTC. It specifies CASSQERTGGLGEQFF.

To note about this clonotype: A much larger clone differs from this one at a single base, so this may be a read error. This chain joins TRBV20-1 and TRBJ2-3; 10 nucleotides line up with TRBD1. The V gene's germline CDR1 is DFQATT and CDR2 SNEGSKA (reference sequence). The CDR3 contains 14 residues. The ends lost 6 bases at V and 2 bases at J; junction bases unmatched: 5. The CDR3 protein is CSAPGQGVTDTQYF. The CDR3 nucleotides read TGCAGTGCCCCAGGACAGGGGGTCACAGATACGCAGTATTTT.

The chain combines TRBV27 with TRBJ2-1; a weak D match, TRBD1 (5 bases). The V end was cut by 6 bases, the J end by 0 bases, with 12 bases between. Germline CDR1 is MNHEY and CDR2 is SMNVEV (reference sequence). The CDR3 consists of 15 residues. CDR3 in amino acids: CASRPTVNSYNEQFF. The CDR3 nucleotides read TGTGCCAGCAGACCGACAGTTAACTCCTACAATGAGCAGTTCTTC.

This clonotype was found a few times. V usage is TRBV6-2 or TRBV6-3 and J usage is TRBJ2-1; possible D gene TRBD2, 5 bases. The CDR3 length is 14 residues. The germline CDR1 and CDR2 sequences are MNHEY and SVGEGT. The V and J ends lost 4 bases and 6 bases respectively, with 13 bases between them. As DNA, the CDR3 is TGTGCCAGCAGTTCACGGACTCCCCCCAATGAGCAGTTCTTC. Its translation is CASSSRTPPNEQFF.

This clonotype occurred a few times. CDR3 DNA: TGTGCCATCAGTGAGGGTGCCAGCTACGAGCAGTACTTC. This sequence encodes CAISEGASYEQYF. The V gene is TRBV10-3, the J gene TRBJ2-7; D remains unclear. The CDR3 has 13 residues. The germline gives CDR1 ENHRY, CDR2 SYGVKD. Deletions cut 2 bases from V and 3 bases from J, with 8 bases between.

CDR3 in DNA: TGTGCCAGCAGACTAAGACAGGGGGCTGGACCACCCCTCCACTTT. Translation: CASRLRQGAGPPLHF. The V gene is TRBV27, the J gene TRBJ1-6; the match to TRBD1 covers 10 bases. The CDR3 has 15 residues. Trimming at V came to 6 bases and at J to 11 bases, leaving 10 bases not matched to a gene. Germline-derived CDR1 and CDR2 are MNHEY and SMNVEV (reference sequence).

The V and J genes are TRBV20-1 and TRBJ2-1, with TRBD2 matching 11 bases. Judging by the DNA end, TRBJ2-7 fits better; the J call may be wrong. CDR3 length: 14 residues. Germline lookup yields CDR1 DFQATT and CDR2 SNEGSKA (reference sequence). The chain's CDR3 is CSASSGGVYNEQYF. CDR3 nucleotides: TGCAGTGCCAGTAGCGGGGGGGTATACAATGAGCAGTACTTC.

The DNA for the CDR3 is TGTGCCATCAGTGACCAGGGACAGGGGGTCGGGGATACGCAGTATTTT. Protein product: CAISDQGQGVGDTQYF. V gene TRBV10-3 combines with J gene TRBJ2-3; 11 bases match TRBD1. The CDR3 is made up of 16 amino acids. V lost 3 bases and J lost 6; bases outside the gene matches: 8. The germline CDR1 and CDR2 sequences are ENHRY and SYGVKD.

The chain couples TRBV10-3 to TRBJ1-1; D is uncertain. Trimming shortened V by 5 bases and J by 6 bases, and 16 bases separated the two germline ends. From germline, CDR1 is ENHRY and CDR2 SYGVKD. The CDR3 runs 14 residues. CDR3 residues: CAISPGQALPEAFF. CDR3 nucleotides: TGTGCCATCAGTCCAGGTCAGGCGCTCCCTGAAGCTTTCTTT.

This chain links TRBV12-3 or TRBV12-4 with TRBJ1-2; 9 bases match TRBD1. V shed 6 bases and J 8 bases; nucleotides not matched to a gene: 7. The CDR3 totals 13 residues. This chain's CDR3 is CASRKQGAGGYTF. CDR3 sequence (DNA): TGTGCCAGCAGGAAACAGGGGGCGGGAGGCTACACCTTC.

This clonotype was seen only a few times. J is TRBJ1-5 and V is TRBV12-3 or TRBV12-4; D gene unclear. Trimming took 6 bases from V and 5 from J, leaving 17 bases between them. CDR3 length: 15 residues. The CDR3 DNA sequence: TGTGCCAGCAGCCACGATAGGGTGACCGATCAGCCCCAGCATTTT. Its translation: CASSHDRVTDQPQHF.

V and J are TRBV12-3 or TRBV12-4 and TRBJ1-5; D is uncertain. The V gene lost 6 bases and the J gene lost 0 bases, with 9 bases spanning the gap. CDR3 length: 14 residues. The CDR3 reads CASSDKNSNQPQHF. In DNA, the CDR3 is TGTGCCAGCAGCGACAAGAATAGCAATCAGCCCCAGCATTTT.

The V call is TRBV2, the J call TRBJ1-2, with D possibly matching TRBD1 (5 bases). CDR3 size: 10 residues. Germline V gene sequence: CDR1 SNHLY, CDR2 FYNNEI. V shed 5 bases and J shed 10 bases, with 8 bases lying between them. The CDR3 protein is CASSRGLYTF. The CDR3 nucleotides read TGTGCCAGCAGTAGGGGACTCTACACCTTC.

The genes are TRBV12-3 or TRBV12-4 and TRBJ2-5; D gene ambiguous. The CDR3 totals 14 residues. V was trimmed by 3 bases and J by 1 base, leaving 9 bases between them. CDR3 protein: CASSLSVIQETQYF. The CDR3 DNA reads as TGTGCCAGCAGTTTGAGTGTGATCCAAGAGACCCAGTACTTC.